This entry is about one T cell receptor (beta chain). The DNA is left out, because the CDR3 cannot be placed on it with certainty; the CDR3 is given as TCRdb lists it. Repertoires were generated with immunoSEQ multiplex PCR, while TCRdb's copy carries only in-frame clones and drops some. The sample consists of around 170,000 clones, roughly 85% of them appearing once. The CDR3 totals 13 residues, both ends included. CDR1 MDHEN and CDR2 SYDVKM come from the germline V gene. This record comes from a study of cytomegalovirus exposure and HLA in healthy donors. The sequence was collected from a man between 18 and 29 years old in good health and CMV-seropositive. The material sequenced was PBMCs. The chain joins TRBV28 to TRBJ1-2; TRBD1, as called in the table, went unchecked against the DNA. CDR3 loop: CASSFLAGYGYTF.